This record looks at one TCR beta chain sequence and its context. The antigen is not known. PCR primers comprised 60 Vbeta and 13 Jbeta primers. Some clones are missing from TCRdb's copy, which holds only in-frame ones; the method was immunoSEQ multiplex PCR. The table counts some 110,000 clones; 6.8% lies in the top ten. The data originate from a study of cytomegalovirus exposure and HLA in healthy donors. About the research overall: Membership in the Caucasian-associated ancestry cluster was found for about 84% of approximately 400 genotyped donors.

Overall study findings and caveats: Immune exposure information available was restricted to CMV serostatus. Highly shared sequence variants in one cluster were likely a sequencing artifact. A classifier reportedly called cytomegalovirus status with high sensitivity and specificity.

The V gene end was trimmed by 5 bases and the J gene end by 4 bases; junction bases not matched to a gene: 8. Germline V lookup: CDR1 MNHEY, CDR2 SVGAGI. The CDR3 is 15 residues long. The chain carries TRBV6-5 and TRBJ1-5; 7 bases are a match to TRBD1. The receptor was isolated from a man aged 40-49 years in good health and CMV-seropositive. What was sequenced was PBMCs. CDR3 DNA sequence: TGTGCCAGCAGTCGCCTGGGACAGAGTAATCAGCCCCAGCATTTT. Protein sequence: CASSRLGQSNQPQHF.